Listed below are T cell receptor beta chains from one sample, sequenced in a study of cytomegalovirus exposure and HLA in healthy donors. Assay: immunoSEQ multiplex PCR; the TCRdb copy retains only in-frame clones and omits some. The repertoire holds tens of thousands of clones, with approximately 70% as singletons. Input material: PBMCs. These receptor sequences come from a man younger than 35 in good health and CMV-seronegative. Each CDR3 is given with its conserved first and last residue. The D gene is left open where the match is weak. The size field is filled for only some rows; it gives once, few, many or a size class.

v_call	clone_size	cdr3_length	d_call	j_call	cdr3_nt	cdr3_aa
TRBV6-6	-	13	-	TRBJ1-1	TGTGCCAGCCCATCAGGGGAGAACACTGAAGCTTTCTTT	CASPSGENTEAFF
TRBV6-5	-	13	-	TRBJ2-7	TGTGCCAGCCGTTCGACAGGCCGCTACGAGCAGTACTTC	CASRSTGRYEQYF
TRBV6-5	-	13	-	TRBJ2-6	TGTGCCAGCGGGCTGTCCGGGGCCAACGTCCTGACTTTC	CASGLSGANVLTF
TRBV7-9	-	13	TRBD2	TRBJ2-7	TGTGCCAGCCACGGACTAGCGGGAGGGTGGCAGTACTTC	CASHGLAGGWQYF
TRBV19	-	13	-	TRBJ1-2	TGTGCCAGTAGTATTAAAGGGGGTAATGGCTACACCTTC	CASSIKGGNGYTF
TRBV6-5	-	12	-	TRBJ2-4	TGTGCCAGCGTTGACAGAAAAAACATTCAGTACTTC	CASVDRKNIQYF
TRBV25-1	few	14	-	TRBJ2-6	TGTGCCAGCACTCAGGGCTCTGGGGCCAACGTCCTGACTTTC	CASTQGSGANVLTF
TRBV4-2	-	19	TRBD1	TRBJ2-6	TGTGCCAGCAGCCAACCAGGGGGCGGATTGGGCTCTGGGGCCAACGTCCTGACTTTC	CASSQPGGGLGSGANVLTF
TRBV5-1	-	12	-	TRBJ2-5	TGCGCCAGCAGCTTTCCCCGAGAGACCCAGTACTTC	CASSFPRETQYF
TRBV7-2	-	17	-	TRBJ1-6	TGTGCCAGCAGCTTGTCACGTGGTATGCCTTCGGGGTCACCCCTCCACTTT	CASSLSRGMPSGSPLHF
TRBV10-3	once	14	TRBD1	TRBJ1-5	TGTGCCATCAGTGAAGGACAGGGCAATCAGCCCCAGCATTTT	CAISEGQGNQPQHF
TRBV28	-	15	TRBD2	TRBJ2-7	TGTGCCAGCAGTTATTTTAGCGGGAGTGGCGACGAGCAGTACTTC	CASSYFSGSGDEQYF